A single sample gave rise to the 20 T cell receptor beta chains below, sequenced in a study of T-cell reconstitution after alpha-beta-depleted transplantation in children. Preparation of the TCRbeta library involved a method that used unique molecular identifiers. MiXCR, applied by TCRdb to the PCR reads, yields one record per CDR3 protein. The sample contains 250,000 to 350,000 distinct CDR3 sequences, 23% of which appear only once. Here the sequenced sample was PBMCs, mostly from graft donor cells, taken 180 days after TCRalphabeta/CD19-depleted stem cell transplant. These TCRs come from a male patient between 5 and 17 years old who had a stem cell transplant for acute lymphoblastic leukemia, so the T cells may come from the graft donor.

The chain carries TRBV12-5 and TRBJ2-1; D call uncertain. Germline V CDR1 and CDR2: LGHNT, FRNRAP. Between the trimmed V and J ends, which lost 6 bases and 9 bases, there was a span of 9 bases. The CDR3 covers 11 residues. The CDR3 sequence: CASGAMGEQFF. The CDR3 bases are TGTGCTAGTGGGGCTATGGGTGAGCAGTTCTTC.

The CDR3 region is CASSFLVNQPQHF. The CDR3 DNA reads TGTGCCAGCAGCTTTCTAGTGAATCAGCCCCAGCATTTT. This chain joins TRBV7-9 and TRBJ1-5; D gene unclear. The CDR3 runs 13 residues. V was clipped by 3 bases and J by 4 bases, with 7 bases between them. CDR1 and CDR2 from the germline V gene are SEHNR and FQNEAQ (reference sequence).

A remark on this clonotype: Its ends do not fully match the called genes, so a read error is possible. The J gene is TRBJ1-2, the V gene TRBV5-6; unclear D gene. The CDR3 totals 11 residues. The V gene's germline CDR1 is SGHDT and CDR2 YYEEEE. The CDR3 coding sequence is TGTGCCAGCAGCTTGTCCGAGAAGGTCTTCTTC. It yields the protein CASSLSEKVFF.

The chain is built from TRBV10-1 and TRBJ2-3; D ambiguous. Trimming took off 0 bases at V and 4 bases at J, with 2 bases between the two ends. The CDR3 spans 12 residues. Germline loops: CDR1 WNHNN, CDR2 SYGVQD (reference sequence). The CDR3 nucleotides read TGCGCCAGCAGTGAGTCGGCAGATACGCAGTATTTT. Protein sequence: CASSESADTQYF.

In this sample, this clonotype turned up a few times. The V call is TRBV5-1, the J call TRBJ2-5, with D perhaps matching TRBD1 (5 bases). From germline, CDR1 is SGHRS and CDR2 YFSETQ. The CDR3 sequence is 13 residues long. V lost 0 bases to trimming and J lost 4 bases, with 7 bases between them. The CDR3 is CASSLDQGETQYF. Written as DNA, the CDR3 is TGCGCCAGCAGCTTGGACCAGGGAGAGACCCAGTACTTC.

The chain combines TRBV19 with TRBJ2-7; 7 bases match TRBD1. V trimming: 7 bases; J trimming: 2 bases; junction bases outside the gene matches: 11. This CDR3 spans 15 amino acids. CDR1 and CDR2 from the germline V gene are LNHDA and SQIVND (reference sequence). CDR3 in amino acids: CASTVQGFGAYEQYF. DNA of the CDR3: TGTGCCAGTACGGTACAGGGGTTTGGAGCCTACGAGCAGTACTTC.

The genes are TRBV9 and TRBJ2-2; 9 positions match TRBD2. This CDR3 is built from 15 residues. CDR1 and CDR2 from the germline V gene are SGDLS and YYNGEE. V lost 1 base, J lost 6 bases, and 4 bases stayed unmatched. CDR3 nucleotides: TGTGCCAGCAGCGTATTAGCGGGAGCCTCCGGGGAGCTGTTTTTT. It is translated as CASSVLAGASGELFF.

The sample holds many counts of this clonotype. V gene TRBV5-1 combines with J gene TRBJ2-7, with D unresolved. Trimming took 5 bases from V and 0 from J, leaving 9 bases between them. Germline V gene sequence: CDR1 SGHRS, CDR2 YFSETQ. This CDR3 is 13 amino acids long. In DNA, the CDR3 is TGCGCCAGCAGTCTAAGTCCCTCCTACGAGCAGTACTTC. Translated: CASSLSPSYEQYF.

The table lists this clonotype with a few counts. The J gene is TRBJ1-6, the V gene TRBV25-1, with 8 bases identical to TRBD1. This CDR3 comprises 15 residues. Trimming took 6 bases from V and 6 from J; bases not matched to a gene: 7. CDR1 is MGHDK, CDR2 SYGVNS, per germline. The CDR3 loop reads CASRQGEPFNSPLHF. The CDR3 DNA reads TGTGCCAGCAGACAGGGGGAGCCCTTTAATTCACCCCTCCACTTT.

CDR3: CASSGAGAPSYNEQFF. DNA for the CDR3: TGTGCCAGTAGTGGGGCGGGAGCCCCCTCCTACAATGAGCAGTTCTTC. The rearrangement uses TRBV19 and TRBJ2-1; 7 positions agree with TRBD2. After removal of 5 bases from V and 0 bases from J, the junction contained 7 bases not matched to a gene. Germline V lookup: CDR1 LNHDA, CDR2 SQIVND (reference sequence). The CDR3 sequence is 16 residues long.

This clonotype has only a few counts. CDR3 sequence reads: CATSARTTLRGDTQYF. CDR3 bases: TGTGCCACCAGTGCCCGGACTACCTTGAGAGGTGATACGCAGTATTTT. V and J are TRBV24-1 and TRBJ2-3; perhaps TRBD2 as D (6 bases). The CDR3 extends over 16 amino acids. V lost 5 bases and J lost 6, with 20 bases in between. CDR1 and CDR2 from the germline V gene are KGHDR and SFDVKD.

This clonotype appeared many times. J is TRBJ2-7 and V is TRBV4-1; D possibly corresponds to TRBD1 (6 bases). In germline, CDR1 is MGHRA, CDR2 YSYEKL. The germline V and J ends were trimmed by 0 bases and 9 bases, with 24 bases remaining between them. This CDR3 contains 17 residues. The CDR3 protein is CASSQDQGQGQHIGQYF. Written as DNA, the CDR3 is TGCGCCAGCAGCCAAGATCAAGGGCAGGGACAACATATCGGGCAGTACTTC.

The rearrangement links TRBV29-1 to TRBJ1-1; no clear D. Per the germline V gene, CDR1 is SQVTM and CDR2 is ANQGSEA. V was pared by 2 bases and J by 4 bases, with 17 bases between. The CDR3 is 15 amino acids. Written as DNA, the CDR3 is TGCAGCGTTGAAAGAGACGGGAGGAGGAGCACTGAAGCTTTCTTT. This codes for CSVERDGRRSTEAFF.

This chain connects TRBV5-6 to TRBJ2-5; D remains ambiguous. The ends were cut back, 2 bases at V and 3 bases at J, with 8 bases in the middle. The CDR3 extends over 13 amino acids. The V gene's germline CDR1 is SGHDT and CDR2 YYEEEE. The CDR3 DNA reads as TGTGCCAGCAGCTTTGGAACAGAAGAGACCCAGTACTTC. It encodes CASSFGTEETQYF.

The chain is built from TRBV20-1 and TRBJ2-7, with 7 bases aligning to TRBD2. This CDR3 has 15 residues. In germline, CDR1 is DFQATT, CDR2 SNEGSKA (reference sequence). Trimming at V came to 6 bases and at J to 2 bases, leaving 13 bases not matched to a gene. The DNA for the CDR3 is TGCAGTGCGCCGGCGGGGCTAGCGGACCCCTACGAGCAGTACTTC. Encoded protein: CSAPAGLADPYEQYF.

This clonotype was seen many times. The CDR3 DNA reads TGCAGTGCTACGGGGGCCTTCACCGGGGAGCTGTTTTTT. Residues: CSATGAFTGELFF. The chain is built from TRBV20-1 and TRBJ2-2, with D tentatively TRBD1 or TRBD2 (6 bases each). V lost 4 bases and J lost 4, with 10 bases in between. The CDR3 loop spans 13 amino acids. Germline V gene lookup returns CDR1 DFQATT and CDR2 SNEGSKA (reference sequence).

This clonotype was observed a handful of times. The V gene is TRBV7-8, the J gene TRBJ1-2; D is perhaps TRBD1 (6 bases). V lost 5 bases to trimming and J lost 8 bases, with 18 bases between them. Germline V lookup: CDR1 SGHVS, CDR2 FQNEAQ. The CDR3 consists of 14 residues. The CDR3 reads CASSPPRGGLGYTF. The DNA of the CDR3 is TGTGCCAGCAGCCCACCGAGAGGGGGGCTCGGCTACACCTTC. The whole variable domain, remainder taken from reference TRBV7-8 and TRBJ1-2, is GAGVSQSPRYKVAKRGQDVALRCDPISGHVSLFWYQQALGQGPEFLTYFQNEAQLDKSGLPSDRFFAERPEGSVSTLKIQRTQQEDSAVYLCASSPPRGGLGYTFGSGTRLTVV.

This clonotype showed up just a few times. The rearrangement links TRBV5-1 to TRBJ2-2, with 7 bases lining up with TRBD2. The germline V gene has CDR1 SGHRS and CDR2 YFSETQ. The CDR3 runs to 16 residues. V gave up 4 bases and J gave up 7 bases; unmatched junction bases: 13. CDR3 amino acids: CASSPAWRESSGELFF. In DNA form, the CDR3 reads TGCGCCAGCAGCCCCGCATGGCGGGAGAGTAGCGGGGAGCTGTTTTTT.

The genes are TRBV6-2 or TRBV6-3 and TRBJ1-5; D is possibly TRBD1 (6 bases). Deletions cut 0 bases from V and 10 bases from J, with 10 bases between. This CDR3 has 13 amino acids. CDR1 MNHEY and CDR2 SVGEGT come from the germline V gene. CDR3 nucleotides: TGTGCCAGCAGTTACTCTCGGGGGGGCCCCCAGCATTTT. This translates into CASSYSRGGPQHF.

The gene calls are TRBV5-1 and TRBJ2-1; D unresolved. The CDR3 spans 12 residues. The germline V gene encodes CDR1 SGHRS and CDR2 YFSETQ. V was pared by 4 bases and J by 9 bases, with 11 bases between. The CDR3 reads CASSPDRGEQFF. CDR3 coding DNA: TGCGCCAGCAGCCCGGACCGAGGTGAGCAGTTCTTC.